Below, 29 T cell receptor beta chains from the same sample are listed, as sequenced in a study of T cells in Graves' hyperthyroidism and ophthalmopathy. Researchers took RNA transcripts and amplified the TCR beta CDR3 regions from them. During a first-round RT-PCR of the TCR CDR3, the HTBI primer set was used. TCRdb passed the multiplex PCR reads through MiXCR, listing each CDR3 protein once. The sample consists of 110,000 to 150,000 distinct CDR3 sequences, 22% of them appearing once. The sequenced material came from blood. Source of these receptors: a woman in her forties or fifties with Graves' hyperthyroidism that later progressed to Graves' ophthalmopathy.

The chain links TRBV20-1 to TRBJ1-2, with D possibly being TRBD1 (6 bases). Trimming stripped 6 bases from V and 6 bases from J, with 20 bases between. Per germline, CDR1 DFQATT and CDR2 SNEGSKA (reference sequence). This CDR3 contains 14 residues. CDR3 residues: CSAPREGGQDGYTF. CDR3 sequence (DNA): TGCAGTGCCCCTCGTGAGGGGGGGCAGGATGGCTACACCTTC.

Ten or more counts support this clonotype. The V gene is TRBV20-1, the J gene TRBJ2-3, with 8 bases that match TRBD2. CDR1 is DFQATT and CDR2 is SNEGSKA in the germline V gene (reference sequence). The CDR3 is 17 amino acids. The trim removed 0 bases at V and 6 bases at J, leaving 14 bases unmatched. The CDR3 loop is CSAREALFSGGMDTQYF. CDR3 nucleotides: TGCAGTGCTAGAGAGGCTTTGTTCAGCGGGGGAATGGATACGCAGTATTTT.

This clonotype has more than one count but fewer than ten. This chain uses TRBV5-1 with TRBJ2-7; D possibly uses TRBD1 or TRBD2 (5 bases each). V lost 4 bases and J lost 0, with 14 bases in between. The CDR3 length is 15 residues. Looked up from germline, CDR1 is SGHRS and CDR2 is YFSETQ. CDR3 in DNA: TGCGCCAGCAGCCAGAACACAGGACTCTCCTACGAGCAGTACTTC. Translating gives CASSQNTGLSYEQYF. The full variable domain, with the rest looked up from reference TRBV5-1 and TRBJ2-7, is KAGVTQTPRYLIKTRGQQVTLSCSPISGHRSVSWYQQTPGQGLQFLFEYFSETQRNKGNFPGRFSGRQFSNSRSEMNVSTLELGDSALYLCASSQNTGLSYEQYFGPGTRLTVT.

The CDR3 reads CASSPTQTAYGYTF. The CDR3 DNA follows: TGTGCCAGCAGCCCAACCCAGACAGCGTATGGCTACACCTTC. This sequence joins TRBV3-1 and TRBJ1-2; the D gene is possibly TRBD1 (5 bases). The CDR3 runs 14 residues. In germline, CDR1 is LGHDT, CDR2 YNNKEL (reference sequence). V lost 4 bases to trimming and J lost 5 bases, with 14 bases between them.

This clonotype was observed a few times. The rearrangement joins TRBV27 to TRBJ1-6; 8 nucleotides agree with TRBD1. There are 15 residues in the CDR3. V was clipped by 6 bases and J by 7 bases; unmatched bases: 8. CDR1 and CDR2 (germline): MNHEY, SMNVEV (reference sequence). CDR3 bases: TGTGCCAGCAGAAATTCCGGGACAGGAAATTCACCCCTCCACTTT. As protein: CASRNSGTGNSPLHF.

The chain joins TRBV7-2 to TRBJ2-3, with 7 bases identical to TRBD1. Germline trimming cut 5 bases from V and 4 bases from J; bases unmatched to any gene: 12. From germline, CDR1 is SGHTA and CDR2 FQGNSA. This CDR3 has 16 amino acids. DNA for the CDR3: TGTGCCAGCAGCCAGGGGGTAGGCCAACGGGCAGATACGCAGTATTTT. It is translated as CASSQGVGQRADTQYF.

This rearrangement joins TRBV15 to TRBJ2-5, with D maybe TRBD2 (6 bases). Germline V gene lookup returns CDR1 LNHNV and CDR2 YYDKDF (reference sequence). The CDR3 consists of 15 residues. With 0 bases removed from V and 6 bases from J, the gap between germline ends came to 14 bases. CDR3: CATSRDPLGGKTQYF. Written as DNA, the CDR3 is TGTGCCACCAGCAGAGATCCGCTAGGAGGGAAGACCCAGTACTTC.

V gene TRBV20-1 combines with J gene TRBJ2-5, with D unclear. Germline CDR1 reads DFQATT; CDR2 reads SNEGSKA (reference sequence). Between the trimmed V and J ends, which lost 0 bases and 1 base, there was a span of 12 bases. This CDR3 is built from 15 residues. The CDR3 here is CSARDLVGRQETQYF. CDR3 DNA: TGCAGTGCTAGAGATTTGGTGGGCCGCCAAGAGACCCAGTACTTC.

This clonotype was counted many times. This chain uses TRBV6-1 with TRBJ1-5; D remains ambiguous. The CDR3 covers 13 residues. Germline assignment: CDR1 MNHNS and CDR2 SASEGT. V lost 6 bases and J lost 2, with 8 bases in between. The CDR3 DNA is TGTGCCAGCAGGCATAGCGGCAATCAGCCCCAGCATTTT. Translating it yields CASRHSGNQPQHF.

This clonotype was counted ten times or more. The V gene is TRBV20-1, the J gene TRBJ2-3; 8 nucleotides match TRBD2. The germline V gene encodes CDR1 DFQATT and CDR2 SNEGSKA (reference sequence). The CDR3 length is 15 residues. V lost 2 bases and J lost 0; bases outside the gene matches: 4. The CDR3 DNA reads TGCAGTGCTAGACATAGCGGGGTTAGCACAGATACGCAGTATTTT. As protein: CSARHSGVSTDTQYF.

The V and J genes are TRBV11-2 and TRBJ1-4, with D hard to call. V lost 5 bases to trimming and J lost 7 bases, with 5 bases between them. The CDR3 consists of 11 residues. Germline-derived CDR1 and CDR2 are SGHAT and FQNNGV. CDR3 coding DNA: TGTGCCAGCAGCCGGTCTGAAAAACTGTTTTTT. The encoded protein is CASSRSEKLFF.

The sample holds many counts of this clonotype. V is TRBV2 and J is TRBJ1-2; 8 bases map to TRBD1. The V and J ends lost 2 bases and 7 bases, in that order; junction bases with no gene match: 6. Germline V lookup: CDR1 SNHLY, CDR2 FYNNEI. This CDR3 contains 14 residues. The chain's CDR3 is CASSERQGAGGYTF. The CDR3, as DNA: TGTGCCAGCAGTGAACGGCAGGGGGCTGGTGGCTACACCTTC.

This chain links TRBV28 with TRBJ1-1; D unclear. The CDR3 has 11 amino acids. V was clipped by 7 bases and J by 1 base, with 4 bases between them. Germline values: CDR1 MDHEN, CDR2 SYDVKM. CDR3 sequence: CASKGNTEAFF. The DNA for the CDR3 is TGTGCCAGCAAGGGGAACACTGAAGCTTTCTTT.

This clonotype came up many times. CDR3 nucleotides: TGTGCCAGCAGTCCCATTAGGGACAACACTGAAGCTTTCTTT. Residues: CASSPIRDNTEAFF. The chain recombines TRBV28 with TRBJ1-1; TRBD1 might be the D (5 bases). Germline loops: CDR1 MDHEN, CDR2 SYDVKM. V lost 5 bases and J 2 bases, leaving 12 bases between the germline ends. The CDR3 spans 14 residues.

The sample holds many counts of this clonotype. This chain connects TRBV6-1 to TRBJ1-1; a weak D match, TRBD1 (5 bases). This CDR3 has 14 amino acids. The V end was cut by 5 bases, the J end by 7 bases, with 17 bases between. Germline values: CDR1 MNHNS, CDR2 SASEGT. The CDR3: CASSRGRNQLEAFF. In DNA form, the CDR3 reads TGTGCCAGCAGTCGGGGACGGAACCAACTTGAAGCTTTCTTT.

The chain recombines TRBV5-4 with TRBJ2-1, with 10 bases lining up with TRBD2. Germline-derived CDR1 and CDR2 are SGHNT and YYREEE (reference sequence). This CDR3 region has 14 residues. V shed 5 bases, J shed 7 bases, and the junction held 6 bases outside the gene matches. The CDR3 nucleotides are TGTGCCAGCAGAGCGGTAGCGGGAGGTAATGAGCAGTTCTTC. Its translation: CASRAVAGGNEQFF.

Ten or more counts support this clonotype. The chain combines TRBV20-1 with TRBJ1-5; D perhaps matches TRBD1 (6 bases). This CDR3 contains 11 residues. The V gene's germline CDR1 is DFQATT and CDR2 SNEGSKA (reference sequence). V was shortened by 6 bases and J by 4 bases, with 7 bases between the two germline ends. The CDR3 DNA is TGCAGTGCCACAGGGAATCAGCCCCAGCATTTT. Translated, it gives CSATGNQPQHF.

This clonotype was detected only a few times. The rearrangement joins TRBV9 to TRBJ1-6, with 11 bases lining up with TRBD1. Germline V gives CDR1 SGDLS, CDR2 YYNGEE. V trimming: 4 bases; J trimming: 9 bases; junction bases outside the gene matches: 9. The CDR3 loop spans 16 amino acids. CDR3 in amino acids: CASSPGQGAGSSPLHF. In DNA, the CDR3 is TGTGCCAGCAGCCCCGGACAGGGGGCCGGGAGTTCACCCCTCCACTTT.

This clonotype was seen at least ten times. The chain has TRBV7-2 and TRBJ2-7; unclear D gene. This CDR3 region has 12 residues. Germline V lookup: CDR1 SGHTA, CDR2 FQGNSA. V was trimmed by 4 bases and J by 2 bases, leaving 6 bases between them. The CDR3 protein is CASSYTTYEQYF. CDR3 DNA sequence: TGTGCCAGCAGCTACACTACCTACGAGCAGTACTTC.

This chain links TRBV20-1 with TRBJ2-3; D call uncertain. V shed 3 bases and J shed 1 base, with 11 bases lying between them. Germline-derived CDR1 and CDR2 are DFQATT and SNEGSKA (reference sequence). CDR3 length equals 14 residues. The DNA of the CDR3 is TGCAGTGCTAGTAAGGGCTACGGCACAGATACGCAGTATTTT. Its translation: CSASKGYGTDTQYF.

This clonotype came up many times. The chain uses TRBV20-1 and TRBJ2-2, with D possibly TRBD2 on 6 matching bases. Trimming removed 6 bases from V and 6 bases from J, with 14 bases in between. Germline V gives CDR1 DFQATT, CDR2 SNEGSKA (reference sequence). The CDR3 runs to 13 residues. The CDR3 DNA reads as TGCAGTGCAACCGGGACGGGGGCCGGGGAGCTGTTTTTT. Encoded protein: CSATGTGAGELFF.

The V call is TRBV11-2, the J call TRBJ2-7; TRBD2 might be the D (5 bases). V lost 4 bases and J 3 bases, leaving 13 bases between the germline ends. The CDR3 has 14 amino acids. CDR1 is SGHAT and CDR2 is FQNNGV in the germline V gene. The CDR3 DNA reads TGTGCCAGCAGCTCCCCCGTTCGGGGCTACGAGCAGTACTTC. The encoded protein is CASSSPVRGYEQYF.

This clonotype showed up many times. This sequence joins TRBV7-8 and TRBJ1-5, with D tentatively TRBD1 (5 bases). The V and J ends lost 7 bases and 7 bases respectively, with 17 bases between them. The germline V gene has CDR1 SGHVS and CDR2 FQNEAQ. The CDR3 consists of 14 residues. CDR3 in DNA: TGTGCCAGCACCCCCGGCGGCAGGGACCAGCCCCAGCATTTT. Residues: CASTPGGRDQPQHF.

This clonotype has a handful of counts. The gene calls are TRBV6-2 or TRBV6-3 and TRBJ2-1, with 13 bases aligning to TRBD2. V lost 8 bases, J lost 0 bases, and 7 bases stayed unmatched. CDR1 and CDR2 (germline): MNHEY, SVGEGT. The CDR3 covers 17 residues. The CDR3 region is CASVGLAGTSSYNEQFF. The CDR3, as DNA: TGTGCCAGCGTGGGACTAGCGGGAACGAGCTCCTACAATGAGCAGTTCTTC.

This clonotype was recorded many times. The V call is TRBV7-3, the J call TRBJ2-5; TRBD1 aligns across 8 bases. The CDR3 is made up of 14 amino acids. Losses at the gene ends were 5 bases for V and 5 bases for J; bases not matched to a gene: 7. CDR1 and CDR2 from the germline V gene are SGHTA and FQGTGA. The CDR3 DNA follows: TGTGCCAGCAGCGCCCAGGGGGCCCGGGAGACCCAGTACTTC. Amino acid sequence: CASSAQGARETQYF. Full variable domain (rest looked up from reference TRBV7-3 and TRBJ2-5): GAGVSQTPSNKVTEKGKYVELRCDPISGHTALYWYRQSLGQGPEFLIYFQGTGAADDSGLPNDRFFAVRPEGSVSTLKIQRTERGDSAVYLCASSAQGARETQYFGPGTRLLVL.

Here the CDR3 DNA reads TGTGCCAGCAGCCCCCGCCTCAGGGAACGGCAAGAGACCCAGTACTTC. Translating it yields CASSPRLRERQETQYF. This chain joins TRBV12-3 or TRBV12-4 and TRBJ2-5; maybe TRBD1 (5 bases). Trimming removed 6 bases at V and 2 bases at J, with 19 bases between. The CDR3 is made up of 16 amino acids.

This clonotype was observed at least ten times. The chain joins TRBV6-2 or TRBV6-3 to TRBJ1-5; tentatively, D is TRBD1 (5 bases). CDR3 length: 15 residues. Germline lookup yields CDR1 MNHEY and CDR2 SVGEGT. Between the trimmed V and J ends, which lost 6 bases and 1 base, there was a span of 13 bases. The chain's CDR3 is CASSDIRDSNQPQHF. CDR3 DNA: TGTGCCAGCAGCGATATCCGGGACAGCAATCAGCCCCAGCATTTT.

This clonotype was observed many times. This sequence joins TRBV20-1 and TRBJ1-4; maybe TRBD1 (5 bases). Germline lookup yields CDR1 DFQATT and CDR2 SNEGSKA (reference sequence). V was pared by 4 bases and J by 3 bases, with 15 bases between. The CDR3 is 15 residues long. CDR3 sequence: CSAKALSGANEKLFF. CDR3 sequence (DNA): TGCAGTGCTAAGGCCTTATCGGGGGCTAATGAAAAACTGTTTTTT.

For this clonotype: At one boundary the junction diverges from the germline segment, which might be a read error. The chain uses TRBV5-6 and TRBJ2-2; 10 bases line up with TRBD2. Germline loops: CDR1 SGHDT, CDR2 YYEEEE. The CDR3 length is 15 residues. CDR3 region: CASSATSGNAGELFF. In DNA form, the CDR3 reads TGTGCCAGCAGCGCTACTAGCGGGAACGCCGGGGAGCTGTTTTTT.